This T cell receptor (beta chain) was recorded in a study of blood T cell repertoires in COVID-19. Study-level information: The analysed material was cDNA or gDNA that came from T cells, B-cell-depleted T cells, or PBMCs.

Measured with immunoSEQ multiplex PCR; TCRdb has only the in-frame clones, and not every one. The repertoire holds approximately 280,000 clones, with 80% to 85% as singletons. Germline CDR1 reads LGHNA; CDR2 reads YNFKEQ. The CDR3 has 17 residues. V was pared by 4 bases and J by 0 bases, with 18 bases between. J is TRBJ1-1 and V is TRBV4-2, with unresolved D. The specimen sequenced was PBMCs or T cells enriched from blood (not recorded which). This receptor was taken from a man aged 35 to 55 who had been exposed to COVID-19. CDR3 nucleotides: TGTGCCAGCAGCCTCCCTCCCTCCCGGGGTATGAACACTGAAGCTTTCTTT. This translates into CASSLPPSRGMNTEAFF.